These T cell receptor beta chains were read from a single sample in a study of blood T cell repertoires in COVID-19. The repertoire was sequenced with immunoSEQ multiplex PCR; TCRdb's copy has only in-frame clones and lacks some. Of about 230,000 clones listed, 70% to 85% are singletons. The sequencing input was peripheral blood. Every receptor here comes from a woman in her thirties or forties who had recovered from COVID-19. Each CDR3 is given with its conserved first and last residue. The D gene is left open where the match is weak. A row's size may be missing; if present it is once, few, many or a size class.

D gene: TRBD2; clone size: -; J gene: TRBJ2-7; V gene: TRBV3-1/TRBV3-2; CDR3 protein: CASSVAGGITYEQYF; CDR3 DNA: TGTGCCAGCAGTGTAGCGGGGGGCATAACCTACGAGCAGTACTTC
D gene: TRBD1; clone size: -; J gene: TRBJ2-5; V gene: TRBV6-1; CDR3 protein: CASSEPGGTQYF; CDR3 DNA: TGTGCCAGCAGTGAACCAGGGGGGACCCAGTACTTC
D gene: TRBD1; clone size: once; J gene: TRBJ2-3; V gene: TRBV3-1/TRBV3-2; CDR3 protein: CASSQGQGHTDTQYF; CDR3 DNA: TGTGCCAGCAGCCAGGGACAGGGGCACACAGATACGCAGTATTTT
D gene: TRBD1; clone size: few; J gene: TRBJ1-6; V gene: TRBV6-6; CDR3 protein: CASSSQDRGESPLHF; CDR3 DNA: TGTGCCAGCAGTAGCCAGGACAGGGGGGAATCACCCCTCCACTTT
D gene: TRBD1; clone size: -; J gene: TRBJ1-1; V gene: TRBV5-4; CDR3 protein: CASSLAPLGVVGGDNTEAFF; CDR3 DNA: TGTGCCAGCAGCTTGGCCCCCTTGGGAGTTGTAGGGGGCGATAACACTGAAGCTTTCTTT
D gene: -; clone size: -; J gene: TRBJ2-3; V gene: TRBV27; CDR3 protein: CASSSPRRGRTDTQYF; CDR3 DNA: TGTGCCAGCAGCTCCCCCCGGAGGGGGCGCACAGATACGCAGTATTTT
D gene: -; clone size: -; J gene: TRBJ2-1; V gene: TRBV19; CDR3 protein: CASSIRVRSYNEQFF; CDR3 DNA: TGTGCCAGTAGTATCAGGGTACGCTCCTACAATGAGCAGTTCTTC
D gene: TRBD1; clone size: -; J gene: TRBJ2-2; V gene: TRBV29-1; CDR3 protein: CSVPTGAGGELFF; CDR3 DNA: TGCAGCGTTCCGACAGGGGCAGGCGGGGAGCTGTTTTTT
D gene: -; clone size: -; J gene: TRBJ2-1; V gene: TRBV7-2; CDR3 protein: CASSLGTPAYNEQFF; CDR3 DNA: TGTGCCAGCAGCTTAGGGACTCCTGCCTACAATGAGCAGTTCTTC
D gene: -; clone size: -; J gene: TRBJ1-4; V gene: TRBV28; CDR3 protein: CASSAGETDNEKLFF; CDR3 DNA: TGTGCCAGCAGTGCAGGGGAGACGGATAATGAAAAACTGTTTTTT
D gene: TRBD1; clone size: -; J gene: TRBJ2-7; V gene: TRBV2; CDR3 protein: CASSEGTGSYEQYF; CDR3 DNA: TGTGCCAGCAGTGAGGGGACAGGGTCTTACGAGCAGTACTTC
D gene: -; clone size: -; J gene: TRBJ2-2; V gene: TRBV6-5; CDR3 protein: CASNRYTGELFF; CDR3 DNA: TGTGCCAGCAACCGGTACACCGGGGAGCTGTTTTTT
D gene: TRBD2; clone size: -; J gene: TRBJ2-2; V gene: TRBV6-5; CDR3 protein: CASHSGGNTGELFF; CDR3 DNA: TGTGCCAGCCATAGCGGGGGCAACACCGGGGAGCTGTTTTTT
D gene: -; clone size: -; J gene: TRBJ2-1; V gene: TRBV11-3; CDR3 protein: CASTTGGGNEQFF; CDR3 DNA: TGTGCCAGCACCACAGGGGGGGGCAATGAGCAGTTCTTC